This T cell receptor (beta chain) was profiled in a study of CD8 T cells in Susac syndrome. Study outcomes and limitations: The study's TCR sequencing and HLA analysis covered a relatively small number of individuals, and the study acknowledged this.

V was shortened by 3 bases and J by 8 bases, with 17 bases between the two germline ends. Looked up from germline, CDR1 is MNHEY and CDR2 is SMNVEV (reference sequence). This CDR3 contains 16 residues. RNA in amounts of about 0.5 to 1 ug was reverse transcribed with random hexamers. TCRdb recomputed calls from the immunoSEQ multiplex PCR reads with MiXCR, one row per CDR3 protein. The table includes 130,000 or so distinct CDR3 sequences, approximately 94% detected once. Turning to this clonotype: What it recognizes is unknown.

The control group consisted of healthy donors matched for age and sex. Through negative isolation, CD4+ and CD8+ T cells were obtained, while TEMRA cells were enriched using FACS. The receptor was isolated from a human donor in good health. Material: CD4+ T cells from PBMCs. This sequence joins TRBV27 and TRBJ1-6, with D maybe TRBD1 (6 bases). CDR3 sequence reads: CASSLGTTTRDSPLHF. The CDR3, as DNA: TGTGCCAGCAGTTTGGGGACAACGACTCGGGATTCACCCCTCCACTTT.